What follows describes a single T cell receptor (beta chain). The antigen this receptor binds is unknown. No quality values exist for individual bases; no much larger clone is one base distant. The immunoSEQ hsTCRB v3.0 assay was used at survey level resolution to sequence the TRB variable region. The target sequencing depth for TRB was about 40,000-55,000 T-cell genomes per sample. TRB libraries were pooled and sequenced on an Illumina MiSeq using a v3 150-cycle kit. In the paper's pipeline: Repertoire analysis ran in R within a reproducible Nextflow workflow covering QC, data transformation and analysis. Custom analyses were implemented in LymphoSeq2, an R package for AIRR-Seq data exploration. Four samples that yielded fewer than 5000 total TRB sequences were excluded, so that 188 HIV repertoires were analyzed. Among the 170 to 200 retained HIV repertoires, fewer than 65 were collected before ART initiation and 120 to 140 after ART initiation. Repertoires were downsampled to 5000 TRB nucleotide sequences, and summary statistics were averaged over 100 downsampling iterations. TRB sequences were retained for analysis only if CDR3 regions of at least seven amino acids were present. Diversity was assessed using a clonality score derived from Shannon entropy and using the Gini coefficient. In repertoire networks, the top 5000 CDR3 amino acid sequences were linked whenever an edit distance of one separated two sequences. GLIPH2 predicted antigen specificity groups and MHC restriction for TRB CDR3 amino acid sequences. CDR3 amino acid sequences were matched against VDJdb and McPAS-TCR to flag known CMV, EBV, HIV or tissue antigen associations. Pre-ART, post-ART and control groups were compared with Wilcoxon signed-rank tests and Holm-Bonferroni correction. TCRdb mirrors the immuneACCESS table, restricted to in-frame sequences. Some clones are absent from its copies; in checked studies, under half trace to an unresolved V gene, and the reason for the others is unknown. That table supplies the V and J calls and clone size; D and trimming were determined from the DNA. In all, the sample holds more than 15,000 clones, and 94% of those were seen once. Jointly, the top ten make up approximately 4.2% of the sample.

This sample was included in a study of long-term antiretroviral therapy in people with HIV (dated by TCRdb to about 2022). Notes on the research overall: The earliest samples were collected about a decade before the 2015 WHO recommendation for immediate ART, when ART was typically delayed until CD4 counts fell. A retrospective serial study tested whether ART initiation and durable HIV suppression were associated with changes in peripheral blood TRB repertoire composition and diversity. From 30 adults with confirmed HIV infection, the cohort provided some 200 cryopreserved PBMC samples, gathered serially across a mean of approximately six years (range 1-12). About 35% of the 30 participants with HIV were female. No cross-contamination during QIAcube processing was seen in test extractions of a monoclonal T-cell line run alongside approximately 36 polyclonal samples.

Findings and caveats that apply to the study as a whole: HIV repertoires had narrower CDR3 length ranges than controls, and the network structure suggested an antigen-experienced repertoire that shifted only slightly toward naive after ART. The samples span the years 2004 to 2017, and the ART regimens used at that time may not be as effective as current regimens. Inferences about post-ART repertoire changes are limited because no data were available on ART adherence, viral resistance or therapy changes. Since PBMC availability was limited, sequencing covered only the TCR beta chain, with no alpha chain pairing. Starting ART was linked to a significant rise in TRB diversity, yet even after long-term ART the diversity remained significantly lower than in transplant donor controls. Expanded TRB clones identified before ART initiation dominated the repertoire at all time points, although this dominance fluctuated and declined in many PLHIV after ART. Unsorted PBMC were profiled instead of sorted CD4+ and CD8+ T cells because pre-ART samples had limited cell numbers.

V loses 4 bases of germline sequence and J loses 1 base, and the interval between the two ends is 20 bases. The CDR3 runs 17 amino acids, cysteine and phenylalanine included. Only the CDR3 DNA stays, 51 bases, in frame from base 1. As encoded in the germline V gene, CDR1 is MNHNS while CDR2 is SASEGT. Participants were included only if at least one PBMC sample before ART initiation and at least two post-ART samples were available. All participants with HIV were treated in the United States of America. Before DNA extraction, cryopreserved samples containing about 0.95-10 million PBMC were thawed and washed. At the time of the earliest PBMC sample for each participant with HIV, ages ranged from roughly 23 to 60 years. Per participant, PBMC samples came from 1-4 timepoints prior to ART initiation and 2-8 timepoints following ART initiation, for a median of 7 samples. For every participant, serial HIV viral load, CD4+ T-cell count, ART history and demographic data were obtained. Genomic DNA was extracted from unsorted PBMC with a Qiagen kit on a QIAcube, processed in batches of 12 samples.

The TCR sequence derives from a woman in her 50s with HIV. The rearrangement joined TRBV6-1 to TRBJ2-7; the D segment may tentatively be TRBD1 or TRBD2, each giving 5 matched bases. The material was unsorted PBMCs, obtained roughly 6.4 years after starting antiretroviral therapy. The DNA sequence is given as TGTGCCAGCAGTGGCCCCCGAGTGGACTGGGGGTCCTACGAGCAGTACTTC. This is translated as CASSGPRVDWGSYEQYF.